Following are 23 T cell receptor beta chains from one sample sequenced in a study of T cell responses to AZD1222 COVID-19 vaccine. The data were produced by immunoSEQ multiplex PCR, yet TCRdb's version contains in-frame clones alone and is incomplete. There are about 130,000 clones in the sample; approximately 91% occur only once, and 1.5% to 2% lies in the top ten. The input for sequencing was peripheral blood, taken on day 0 of AZD1222 vaccination. Receptors were obtained from an adult in good health.

The rearrangement links TRBV12-3 or TRBV12-4 to TRBJ2-7; D is uncertain. This CDR3 is 11 amino acids long. Trimming stripped 6 bases from V and 6 bases from J, with 9 bases between. CDR3 in amino acids: CASSPRAEQYF. CDR3 nucleotide sequence: TGTGCCAGCAGCCCAAGGGCCGAGCAGTACTTC.

The chain links TRBV19 to TRBJ2-6; a possible D gene is TRBD2 (5 bases). There are 14 residues in the CDR3. Germline V gene lookup returns CDR1 LNHDA and CDR2 SQIVND (reference sequence). The V and J ends lost 7 bases and 2 bases respectively, with 9 bases between them. CDR3 DNA sequence: TGTGCCAGTACCGAGGGCGCTGGGGCCAACGTCCTGACTTTC. Translated, it gives CASTEGAGANVLTF.

The V call is TRBV5-1, the J call TRBJ2-3; D remains unclear. V lost 0 bases and J lost 3, with 8 bases in between. There are 14 residues in the CDR3. Germline V gene sequence: CDR1 SGHRS, CDR2 YFSETQ. The CDR3: CASSLERSTDTQYF. The CDR3 DNA reads as TGCGCCAGCAGCTTGGAACGCTCAACAGATACGCAGTATTTT.

The V gene is TRBV28, the J gene TRBJ1-1; 10 bases map to TRBD1. The germline CDR1 and CDR2 sequences are MDHEN and SYDVKM. V dropped 11 bases and J dropped 7; count of bases not matched to a gene: 7. The CDR3 is 12 residues long. CDR3 protein: CAARQGAGEAFF. The CDR3, as DNA: TGTGCCGCGCGACAGGGGGCGGGTGAAGCTTTCTTT.

This chain uses TRBV15 with TRBJ1-6, with no clear D. Germline CDR1 LNHNV, CDR2 YYDKDF (reference sequence). Trimming took off 0 bases at V and 9 bases at J, with 15 bases between the two ends. This CDR3 comprises 16 residues. Here the CDR3 DNA reads TGTGCCACCAGCAGAGATCTTCCCGGACGAGGTTCACCCCTCCACTTT. This gives the protein CATSRDLPGRGSPLHF.

This clone appeared a single time. J is TRBJ1-1 and V is TRBV6-1, with TRBD1 as a possible D gene (6 bases). From germline, CDR1 is MNHNS and CDR2 SASEGT. This CDR3 region has 16 residues. Deletions cut 1 base from V and 5 bases from J, with 17 bases between. CDR3 region: CASSEVHRVVGTEAFF. In DNA, the CDR3 is TGTGCCAGCAGTGAAGTCCACAGGGTCGTGGGTACTGAAGCTTTCTTT.

V is TRBV7-6 and J is TRBJ1-5, with D perhaps matching TRBD1 (6 bases). CDR1 is SGHVS and CDR2 is FNYEAQ in the germline V gene. V was cut by 5 bases and J by 7 bases, with 18 bases left in between. This CDR3 has 15 amino acids. The CDR3 DNA follows: TGTGCCAGCAGCCCAGGGGCTGGGGGCGGGCAGCCCCAGCATTTT. Encoded protein: CASSPGAGGGQPQHF. The whole variable domain, filled in from reference TRBV7-6 and TRBJ1-5, reads GAGVSQSPRYKVTKRGQDVALRCDPISGHVSLYWYRQALGQGPEFLTYFNYEAQQDKSGLPNDRFSAERPEGSISTLTIQRTEQRDSAMYRCASSPGAGGGQPQHFGDGTRLSIL.

This clone appeared a few times. The DNA of the CDR3 is TGTGCCAGTACCCCTCGGTACTTGGGTCAGCCCCAGCATTTT. This gives the protein CASTPRYLGQPQHF. The J gene is TRBJ1-5, the V gene TRBV19; D gene unclear. The V end was cut by 7 bases, the J end by 6 bases, with 16 bases between. Per the germline V gene, CDR1 is LNHDA and CDR2 is SQIVND (reference sequence). This CDR3 is built from 14 residues. The variable domain in full, completed from reference TRBV19 and TRBJ1-5, reads DGGITQSPKYLFRKEGQNVTLSCEQNLNHDAMYWYRQDPGQGLRLIYYSQIVNDFQKGDIAEGYSVSREKKESFPLTVTSAQKNPTAFYLCASTPRYLGQPQHFGDGTRLSIL.

The chain is built from TRBV10-3 and TRBJ2-1; a weak D match, TRBD2 (5 bases). From germline, CDR1 is ENHRY and CDR2 SYGVKD. The length of the CDR3 is 16 residues. V was cut by 4 bases and J by 3 bases, with 16 bases left in between. The CDR3 spells CAISGSRATVYNEQFF. The CDR3 coding sequence is TGTGCCATCAGTGGATCGAGGGCCACCGTCTACAATGAGCAGTTCTTC.

The rearrangement uses TRBV6-5 and TRBJ2-3, with 7 bases identical to TRBD2. This CDR3 is built from 16 residues. The germline V gene has CDR1 MNHEY and CDR2 SVGAGI. The V and J ends lost 1 base and 4 bases, in that order; junction bases with no gene match: 8. The CDR3 region has the DNA TGTGCCAGCAGTTACTTCGGCGGGAGATCGTCAGATACGCAGTATTTT. This gives the protein CASSYFGGRSSDTQYF.

The chain uses TRBV7-2 and TRBJ1-1; D possibly corresponds to TRBD1 (6 bases). Germline loops: CDR1 SGHTA, CDR2 FQGNSA. The CDR3 sequence is 16 residues long. Trimming shortened V by 5 bases and J by 4 bases, and 20 bases separated the two germline ends. CDR3 nucleotides: TGTGCCAGCAGCCCTAGTGGGGGGGCCGGGGGCACTGAAGCTTTCTTT. Its translation: CASSPSGGAGGTEAFF.

The chain combines TRBV12-3 or TRBV12-4 with TRBJ1-2, with a tentative D call TRBD1 (5 bases). The length of the CDR3 is 13 residues. V dropped 3 bases and J dropped 4 bases, with 9 bases sitting between them. The CDR3 loop is CASSFRGSYGYTF. The DNA of the CDR3 is TGTGCCAGCAGTTTTCGGGGGAGCTATGGCTACACCTTC.

This chain joins TRBV30 and TRBJ1-5, with 8 bases that match TRBD1. The CDR3 extends over 13 amino acids. Germline V gene sequence: CDR1 GTSNPN, CDR2 SVGIG (reference sequence). V lost 1 base to trimming and J lost 4 bases; unmatched junction nucleotides: 0. The chain's CDR3 is CAWSGDRNQPQHF. DNA of the CDR3: TGTGCCTGGAGTGGGGACAGGAATCAGCCCCAGCATTTT. The full variable domain, completed using reference TRBV30 and TRBJ1-5, is SQTIHQWPATLVQPVGSPLSLECTVEGTSNPNLYWYRQAAGRGLQLLFYSVGIGQISSEVPQNLSASRPQDRQFILSSKKLLLSDSGFYLCAWSGDRNQPQHFGDGTRLSIL.

This clone was detected once. J is TRBJ1-4 and V is TRBV9; 7 nucleotides match TRBD1. Germline assignment: CDR1 SGDLS and CDR2 YYNGEE. This CDR3 region has 14 residues. Trimming removed 0 bases from V and 7 bases from J; junction bases left unmatched: 3. The CDR3 coding sequence is TGTGCCAGCAGCGTAGGTCAGGGGGGTGAAAAACTGTTTTTT. It codes for CASSVGQGGEKLFF.

This rearrangement joins TRBV6-2 or TRBV6-3 to TRBJ1-2, with D perhaps TRBD1 (6 bases). Germline CDR1 is MNHEY and CDR2 is SVGEGT. V lost 2 bases and J lost 5, with 9 bases in between. CDR3 length: 13 residues. CDR3 nucleotide sequence: TGTGCCAGCAGTTACACAGGGAAATATGGCTACACCTTC. This gives the protein CASSYTGKYGYTF.

This chain uses TRBV9 with TRBJ2-7, with unresolved D. The CDR3 has 15 residues. V was cut by 0 bases and J by 5 bases, with 15 bases left in between. Germline-derived CDR1 and CDR2 are SGDLS and YYNGEE. The CDR3 loop is CASSVGTDGRDEQYF. In DNA, the CDR3 is TGTGCCAGCAGCGTAGGGACGGACGGCCGGGACGAGCAGTACTTC.

The chain links TRBV2 to TRBJ1-1; TRBD1 might be the D (5 bases). CDR1 is SNHLY and CDR2 is FYNNEI in the germline V gene. Trimming pared 6 bases from V and 5 bases from J, leaving 16 bases between. The CDR3 totals 14 residues. CDR3 bases: TGTGCCAGCAGGCGGGGTGGGGCGGGGACTGAAGCTTTCTTT. Protein sequence: CASRRGGAGTEAFF.

The chain employs TRBV3-1 (or the pseudogene TRBV3-2) and TRBJ1-1; TRBD1 is a possible D gene (6 bases). The CDR3 has 14 residues. Germline loops: CDR1 LGHDT, CDR2 YNNKEL (reference sequence). V was shortened by 1 base and J by 3 bases, with 9 bases between the two germline ends. This CDR3 reads CASSQVGGHTEAFF. The CDR3 nucleotides read TGTGCCAGCAGCCAAGTGGGGGGCCACACTGAAGCTTTCTTT.

The chain joins TRBV9 to TRBJ2-3, with a possible D match to TRBD1 (5 bases). V gave up 2 bases and J gave up 5 bases, with 15 bases separating them. Germline V gene lookup returns CDR1 SGDLS and CDR2 YYNGEE. This CDR3 is built from 15 residues. The CDR3 here is CASSVAQGTGDTQYF. DNA of the CDR3: TGTGCCAGCAGCGTTGCGCAGGGTACCGGAGATACGCAGTATTTT.

J is TRBJ1-5 and V is TRBV30, with D possibly TRBD1 on 5 matching bases. The germline V and J ends were trimmed by 5 bases and 6 bases, with 14 bases remaining between them. The length of the CDR3 is 13 residues. Germline CDR1 reads GTSNPN; CDR2 reads SVGIG (reference sequence). Written as DNA, the CDR3 is TGTGCCTGGGCTAAGGGGCTAGGTCAGCCCCAGCATTTT. Amino acid sequence: CAWAKGLGQPQHF.

This chain joins TRBV4-2 and TRBJ1-5; 7 bases are shared with TRBD1. The CDR3 has 15 residues. After removal of 0 bases from V and 5 bases from J, the junction contained 4 bases not matched to a gene. The germline V gene has CDR1 LGHNA and CDR2 YNFKEQ. CDR3 sequence (DNA): TGTGCCAGCAGCCAAGATGGGGACAGCTATCAGCCCCAGCATTTT. This gives the protein CASSQDGDSYQPQHF.

The genes are TRBV28 and TRBJ2-1, with TRBD1 matching 7 bases. The CDR3 runs to 14 residues. V was clipped by 2 bases and J by 7 bases; unmatched bases: 5. Per the germline V gene, CDR1 is MDHEN and CDR2 is SYDVKM. CDR3 in amino acids: CASSLTNRGNEQFF. The CDR3 coding sequence is TGTGCCAGCAGTTTAACCAACAGGGGAAATGAGCAGTTCTTC.

This clone occurred once. The rearrangement joins TRBV4-1 to TRBJ1-6, with 9 bases identical to TRBD1. CDR3 length equals 18 residues. Germline CDR1 is MGHRA and CDR2 is YSYEKL. V lost 0 bases, J lost 5 bases, and 8 bases stayed unmatched. The CDR3 DNA is TGCGCCAGCAGCCAAGACCGACGGGACAGGGCTAATAATTCACCCCTCCACTTT. Its translation is CASSQDRRDRANNSPLHF.